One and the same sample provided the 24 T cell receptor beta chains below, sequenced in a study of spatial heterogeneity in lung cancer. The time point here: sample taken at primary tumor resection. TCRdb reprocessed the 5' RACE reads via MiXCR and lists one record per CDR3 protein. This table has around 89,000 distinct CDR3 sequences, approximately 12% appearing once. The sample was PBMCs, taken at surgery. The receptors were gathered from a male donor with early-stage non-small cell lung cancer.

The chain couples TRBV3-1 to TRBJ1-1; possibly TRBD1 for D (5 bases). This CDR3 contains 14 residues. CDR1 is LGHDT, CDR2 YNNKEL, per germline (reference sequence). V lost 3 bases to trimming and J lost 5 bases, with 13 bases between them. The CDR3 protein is CASSQVAKGTEAFF. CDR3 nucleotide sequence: TGTGCCAGCAGCCAGGTGGCGAAGGGGACTGAAGCTTTCTTT.

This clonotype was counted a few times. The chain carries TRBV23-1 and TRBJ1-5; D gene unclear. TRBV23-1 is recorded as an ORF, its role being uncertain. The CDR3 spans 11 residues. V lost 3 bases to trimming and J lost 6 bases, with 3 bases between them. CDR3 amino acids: CASSQGQPQHF. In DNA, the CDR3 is TGCGCCAGCAGTCAGGGTCAGCCCCAGCATTTT.

For the CDR3, the DNA is TGCAGTGCTAGAGATCCCGACAGGGAGGTTTCACGCGAGCAGTACTTC. This sequence encodes CSARDPDREVSREQYF. The chain carries TRBV20-1 and TRBJ2-7; tentatively, D is TRBD1 (7 bases). The CDR3 is 16 amino acids. CDR1 is DFQATT and CDR2 is SNEGSKA in the germline V gene (reference sequence). Trimming left V 0 bases short and J 6 bases short, with 21 bases between.

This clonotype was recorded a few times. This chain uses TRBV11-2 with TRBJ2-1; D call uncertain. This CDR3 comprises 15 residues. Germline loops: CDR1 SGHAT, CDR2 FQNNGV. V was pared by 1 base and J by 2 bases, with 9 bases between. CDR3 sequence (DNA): TGTGCCAGCAGCTTAGGTTCGGCAGCCTACAATGAGCAGTTCTTC. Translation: CASSLGSAAYNEQFF.

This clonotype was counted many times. The CDR3 protein is CASSRSRDRGYPDGETQYF. The CDR3 DNA reads as TGTGCCAGCAGTCGGAGCCGGGACAGGGGCTACCCCGACGGAGAGACCCAGTACTTC. V usage is TRBV28 and J usage is TRBJ2-5; 10 positions match TRBD1. J gave up 4 bases and V 5 bases, and 19 bases lay outside the gene matches. This CDR3 is 19 amino acids long. CDR1 and CDR2 (germline): MDHEN, SYDVKM.

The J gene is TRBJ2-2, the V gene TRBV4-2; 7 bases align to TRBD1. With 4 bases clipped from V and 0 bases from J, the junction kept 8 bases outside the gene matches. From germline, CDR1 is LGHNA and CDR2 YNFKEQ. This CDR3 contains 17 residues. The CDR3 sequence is CASSRPPGQTNTGELFF. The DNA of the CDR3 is TGTGCCAGCAGCCGCCCGCCGGGACAGACGAACACCGGGGAGCTGTTTTTT.

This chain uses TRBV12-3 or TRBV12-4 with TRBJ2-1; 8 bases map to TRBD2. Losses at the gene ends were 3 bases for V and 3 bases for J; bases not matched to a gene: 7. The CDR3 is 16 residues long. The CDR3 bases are TGTGCCAGCAGTTTCGGCTCTCTAGCGGGCTACAATGAGCAGTTCTTC. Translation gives CASSFGSLAGYNEQFF.

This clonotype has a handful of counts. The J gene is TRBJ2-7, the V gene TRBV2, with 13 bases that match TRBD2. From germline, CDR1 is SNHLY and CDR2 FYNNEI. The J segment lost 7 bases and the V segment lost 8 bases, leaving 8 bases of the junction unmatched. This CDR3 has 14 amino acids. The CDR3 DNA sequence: TGTGCCAGCGCGACTAGCGGGAGGTTTAGGGAGCAGTACTTC. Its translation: CASATSGRFREQYF.

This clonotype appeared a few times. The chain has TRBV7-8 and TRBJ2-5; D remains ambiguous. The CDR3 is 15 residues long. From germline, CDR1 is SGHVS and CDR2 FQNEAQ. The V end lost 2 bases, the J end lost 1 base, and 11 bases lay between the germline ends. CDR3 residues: CASSLRPGLQETQYF. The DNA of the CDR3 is TGTGCCAGCAGCTTACGCCCAGGCCTCCAAGAGACCCAGTACTTC. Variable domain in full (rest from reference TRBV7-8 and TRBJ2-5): GAGVSQSPRYKVAKRGQDVALRCDPISGHVSLFWYQQALGQGPEFLTYFQNEAQLDKSGLPSDRFFAERPEGSVSTLKIQRTQQEDSAVYLCASSLRPGLQETQYFGPGTRLLVL.

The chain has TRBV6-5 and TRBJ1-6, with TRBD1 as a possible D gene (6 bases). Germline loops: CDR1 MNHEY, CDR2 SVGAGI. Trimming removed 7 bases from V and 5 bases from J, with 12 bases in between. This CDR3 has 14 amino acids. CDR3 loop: CASTPGADNSPLHF. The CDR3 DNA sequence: TGTGCCAGCACCCCAGGGGCAGATAATTCACCCCTCCACTTT.

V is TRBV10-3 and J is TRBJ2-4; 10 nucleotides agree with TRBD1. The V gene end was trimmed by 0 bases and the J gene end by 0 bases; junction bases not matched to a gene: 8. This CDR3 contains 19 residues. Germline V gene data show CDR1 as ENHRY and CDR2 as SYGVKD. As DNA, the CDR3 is TGTGCCATCAGTGAGTCGGGGACAGGGGTGACCGGAGCCAAAAACATTCAGTACTTC. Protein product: CAISESGTGVTGAKNIQYF.

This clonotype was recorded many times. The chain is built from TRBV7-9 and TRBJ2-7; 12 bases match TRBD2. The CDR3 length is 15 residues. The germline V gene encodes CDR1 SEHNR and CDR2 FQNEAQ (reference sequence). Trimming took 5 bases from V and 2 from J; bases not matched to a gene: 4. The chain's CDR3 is CASSPTSGGPYEQYF. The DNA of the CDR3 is TGTGCCAGCAGCCCGACTAGCGGGGGACCCTACGAGCAGTACTTC.

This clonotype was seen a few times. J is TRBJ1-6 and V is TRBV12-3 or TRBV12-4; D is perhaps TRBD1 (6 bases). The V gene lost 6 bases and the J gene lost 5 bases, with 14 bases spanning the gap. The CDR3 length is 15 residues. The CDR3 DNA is TGTGCCAGCAGGTCCGGGGCAGGGGATAATTCACCCCTCCACTTT. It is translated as CASRSGAGDNSPLHF.

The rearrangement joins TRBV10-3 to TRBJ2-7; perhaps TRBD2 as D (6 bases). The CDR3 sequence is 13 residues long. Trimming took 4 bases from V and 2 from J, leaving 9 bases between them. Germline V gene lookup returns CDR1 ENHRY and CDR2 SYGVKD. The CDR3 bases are TGTGCCATCAGTGCGGGGGAACCCTACGAGCAGTACTTC. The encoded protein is CAISAGEPYEQYF.

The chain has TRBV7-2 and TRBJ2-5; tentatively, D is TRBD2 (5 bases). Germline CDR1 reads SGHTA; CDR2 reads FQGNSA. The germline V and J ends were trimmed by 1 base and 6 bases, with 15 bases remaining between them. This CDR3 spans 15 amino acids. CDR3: CASSLENLGAKTQYF. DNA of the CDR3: TGTGCCAGCAGCTTAGAAAATTTGGGAGCAAAGACCCAGTACTTC.

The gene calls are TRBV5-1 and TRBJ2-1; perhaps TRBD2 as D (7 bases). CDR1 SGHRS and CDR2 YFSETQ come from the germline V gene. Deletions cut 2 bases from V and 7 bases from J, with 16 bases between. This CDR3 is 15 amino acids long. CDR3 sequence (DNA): TGCGCCAGCAGCTTTATCCGGGGGGCAAGAAATGAGCAGTTCTTC. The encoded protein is CASSFIRGARNEQFF.

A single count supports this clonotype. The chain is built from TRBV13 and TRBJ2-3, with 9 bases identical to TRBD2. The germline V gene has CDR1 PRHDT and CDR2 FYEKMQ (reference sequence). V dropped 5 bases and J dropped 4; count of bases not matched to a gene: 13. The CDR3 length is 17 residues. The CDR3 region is CASSTSLQGGGADTQYF. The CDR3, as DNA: TGTGCCAGCAGCACCTCCTTACAGGGCGGGGGGGCAGATACGCAGTATTTT.

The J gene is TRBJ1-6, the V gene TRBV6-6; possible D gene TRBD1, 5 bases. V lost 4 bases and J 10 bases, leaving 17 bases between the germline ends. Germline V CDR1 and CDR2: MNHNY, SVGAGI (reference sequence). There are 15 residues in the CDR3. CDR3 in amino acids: CASSFPGGRVSPLHF. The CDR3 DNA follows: TGTGCCAGCAGTTTCCCGGGGGGAAGGGTCTCACCCCTCCACTTT.

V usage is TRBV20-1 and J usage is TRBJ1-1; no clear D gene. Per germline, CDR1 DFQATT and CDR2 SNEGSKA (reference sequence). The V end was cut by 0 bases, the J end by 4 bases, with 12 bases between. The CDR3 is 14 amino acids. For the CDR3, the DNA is TGCAGTGCTAGAGATTGGGCAGGAAGCACTGAAGCTTTCTTT. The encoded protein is CSARDWAGSTEAFF.

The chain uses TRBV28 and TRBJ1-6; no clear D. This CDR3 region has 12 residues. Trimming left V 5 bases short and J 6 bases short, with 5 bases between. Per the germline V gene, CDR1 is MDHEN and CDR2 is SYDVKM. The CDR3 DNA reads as TGTGCCAGCAGTCAGATTAATTCACCCCTCCACTTT. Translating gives CASSQINSPLHF.

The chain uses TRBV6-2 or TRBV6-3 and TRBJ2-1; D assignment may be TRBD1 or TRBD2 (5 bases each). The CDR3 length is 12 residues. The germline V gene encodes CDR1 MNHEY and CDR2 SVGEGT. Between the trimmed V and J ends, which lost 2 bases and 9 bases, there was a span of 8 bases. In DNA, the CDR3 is TGTGCCAGCAGTTACGCAGGGACTGAGCAGTTCTTC. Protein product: CASSYAGTEQFF.

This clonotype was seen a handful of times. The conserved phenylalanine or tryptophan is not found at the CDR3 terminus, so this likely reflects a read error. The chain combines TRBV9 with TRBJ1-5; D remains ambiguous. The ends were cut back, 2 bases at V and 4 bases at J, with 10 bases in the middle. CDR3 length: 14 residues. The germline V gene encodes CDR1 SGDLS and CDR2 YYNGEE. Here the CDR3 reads CASSVGTANQPQHS. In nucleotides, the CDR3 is TGTGCCAGCAGCGTTGGTACAGCGAATCAGCCCCAGCATTCT.

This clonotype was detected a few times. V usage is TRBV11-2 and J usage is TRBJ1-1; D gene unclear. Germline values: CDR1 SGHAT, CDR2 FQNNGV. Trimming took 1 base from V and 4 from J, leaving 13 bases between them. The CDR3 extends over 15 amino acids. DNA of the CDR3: TGTGCCAGCAGCTTAGTAAGTACCCACGGCACTGAAGCTTTCTTT. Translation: CASSLVSTHGTEAFF.

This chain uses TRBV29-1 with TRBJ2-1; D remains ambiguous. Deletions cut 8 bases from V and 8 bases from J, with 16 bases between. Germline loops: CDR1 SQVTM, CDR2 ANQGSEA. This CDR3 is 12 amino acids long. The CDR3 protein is CSTTSVFYEQFF. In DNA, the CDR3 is TGCAGCACCACTTCCGTATTCTATGAGCAGTTCTTC.